This T cell receptor beta chain derives from a study of cytomegalovirus exposure and HLA in healthy donors. Study-wide results and caveats: The study listed 150 to 200 cytomegalovirus-associated TCR beta chains. Prediction of most subjects' HLA-A and HLA-B alleles by TCR beta sequences was reportedly accurate.

In regard to this clone: The target antigen is unknown.

PCR was performed using 60 Vbeta and 13 Jbeta primers. Sequencing was performed with immunoSEQ multiplex PCR; in TCRdb, only in-frame clones are kept and a portion is missing. The sample has hundreds of thousands of clones, about 89% seen once. V was cut by 2 bases and J by 4 bases, with 18 bases left in between. The CDR3 runs 17 residues. In germline, CDR1 is LGHNA, CDR2 YSLEER. Sequenced sample: PBMCs. This chain joins TRBV4-3 and TRBJ1-3; TRBD1 might be the D (6 bases). The clonotype was recovered from a woman aged 18 to 35 in good health and CMV-seronegative. This CDR3 is CASSQTQYRVEGNTIYF. In nucleotides, the CDR3 is TGCGCCAGCAGCCAAACCCAGTACAGGGTTGAAGGAAACACCATATATTTT.